This TCR beta chain is from a study of OX40 agonist ivuxolimab in advanced cancers. The germline gives CDR1 SGHRS, CDR2 YFSETQ. V was pared by 4 bases and J by 9 bases, with 9 bases of the junction left unmatched. The CDR3 covers 14 residues. TCRdb keeps only in-frame clones here, not all; method: immunoSEQ multiplex PCR. The top ten clones hold 3% to 4% of a sample with some 95,000 clones, under 85% of them seen once. The source is an adult with an advanced solid tumor such as melanoma, head and neck, liver or kidney cancer. The sequencing used CD4+ or CD8+ T cells sorted from blood, collected in a trial of the OX40 agonist ivuxolimab. The rearrangement joins TRBV5-1 to TRBJ2-1; 8 bases are shared with TRBD1. The CDR3 bases are TGCGCCAGCAGCAGCAAAGGGACAGGAGGTGAGCAGTTCTTC. It encodes CASSSKGTGGEQFF.